This is a list of T cell receptor beta chains from one sample in a study of OX40 agonist ivuxolimab in advanced cancers. The repertoire was sequenced with immunoSEQ multiplex PCR; TCRdb's copy has only in-frame clones and lacks some. The repertoire holds some 19,000 clones, about two thirds seen once, with 12% in the top ten. The sequencing used CD4+ or CD8+ T cells sorted from blood, collected in a trial of the OX40 agonist ivuxolimab. The receptor source for this set is an adult with an advanced solid tumor such as melanoma, head and neck, liver or kidney cancer. Each CDR3 is given with its conserved first and last residue. D genes are given only for firm matches. Expanded clones get a size class; other rows say once, few or many, or leave the size out.

clone size,D gene,J gene,V gene,CDR3 DNA,CDR3 protein
once,-,TRBJ2-7,TRBV5-6,TGTGCCAGCAGCTTCGGAGGGCCCGCCTACGAGCAGTACTTC,CASSFGGPAYEQYF
-,-,TRBJ2-7,TRBV7-8,TGTGCCAGCAGCTCGGGTCTTGGAAGCTACGAGCAGTACTTC,CASSSGLGSYEQYF
-,-,TRBJ1-1,TRBV19,TGTGCCAGTAGTATGGACCAAGAGGCCTCCGAAGCTTTCTTT,CASSMDQEASEAFF
-,-,TRBJ1-1,TRBV6-5,TGTGCCAGCAGCCGACCGGCGAGTGGCAACACTGAAGCTTTCTTT,CASSRPASGNTEAFF
-,-,TRBJ1-1,TRBV10-3,TGTGCCACCTCTTTGGGGAACACTGAAGCTTTCTTT,CATSLGNTEAFF
-,TRBD1,TRBJ2-5,TRBV19,TGTGCCAGTAGTACCTTGACAGGGGTGGAAGAGACCCAGTACTTC,CASSTLTGVEETQYF
-,-,TRBJ2-7,TRBV2,TGTGCCAGCAGTGAAGTGAAGGCGGGTAACCCCTACGAGCAGTACTTC,CASSEVKAGNPYEQYF
-,TRBD1,TRBJ2-1,TRBV9,TGTGCCAGCAGCGCCGACAGGGTCGACTACAATGAGCAGTTCTTC,CASSADRVDYNEQFF
-,-,TRBJ1-1,TRBV7-9,TGTGCCAGCAGCTTAGTATACAGGGACGGTGAGAAAGCTTTCTTT,CASSLVYRDGEKAFF
-,TRBD1,TRBJ2-5,TRBV28,TGTGCCAGCAGTCCAGGGACAGATAAAGAGACCCAGTACTTC,CASSPGTDKETQYF
medium-sized,TRBD1,TRBJ2-3,TRBV10-2,TGCGCCAGCAGTATAGACAGGGATACAGATACGCAGTATTTT,CASSIDRDTDTQYF
-,TRBD1,TRBJ1-2,TRBV7-9,TGTGCCAGCAGCCAAGATGTAACAGGGGGCGGGATAGGTGGCTACACCTTC,CASSQDVTGGGIGGYTF
-,-,TRBJ1-1,TRBV27,TGTGCCAGCAGTTTATCGATTAACACTGAAGCTTTCTTT,CASSLSINTEAFF
many,-,TRBJ1-1,TRBV2,TGTGCCAGCAGTGACAACCCTAACACTGAAGCTTTCTTT,CASSDNPNTEAFF
-,TRBD1,TRBJ2-5,TRBV7-9,TGTGCCAGCAGCCGCGGGGACAGGCAAGAGACCCAGTACTTC,CASSRGDRQETQYF
few,-,TRBJ2-7,TRBV11-2,TGTGCCAGCAGCCCCGGGGGCTACGAGCAGTACTTC,CASSPGGYEQYF
few,TRBD2,TRBJ2-5,TRBV5-1,TGCGCCAGCAGTTTCCGAGCATCACTAGCGGAGTCGGAGACCCAGTACTTC,CASSFRASLAESETQYF
-,TRBD1,TRBJ1-2,TRBV2,TGTGCCAGCAGTGGGACAGGAGAAGGGGGCTACACCTTC,CASSGTGEGGYTF
-,TRBD1,TRBJ2-5,TRBV6-5,TGTGCCAGCAGTTACACAGGGGGAGCGGAGACCCAGTACTTC,CASSYTGGAETQYF
-,TRBD1,TRBJ2-5,TRBV19,TGTGCCAGCGGACAGGGGTTAGAGACCCAGTACTTC,CASGQGLETQYF
-,TRBD2,TRBJ2-3,TRBV9,TGTGCCAGCAGCGTAGGGACTAGTAGCACAGATACGCAGTATTTT,CASSVGTSSTDTQYF
few,-,TRBJ2-7,TRBV7-2,TGTGCCAGCAGCTTATTACTAGTAGGGGGTAACGAGCAGTACTTC,CASSLLLVGGNEQYF
-,-,TRBJ2-7,TRBV6-6,TGTGCCAGCAGTTACTCTTGGGGCGTCTCCTACGAGCAGTACTTC,CASSYSWGVSYEQYF
-,-,TRBJ1-5,TRBV19,TGTGCCAGTAGTATAGATATAGACTTTGGGGGATCTCAGCCCCAGCATTTT,CASSIDIDFGGSQPQHF
-,-,TRBJ1-6,TRBV10-3,TGTGCCATCAGTGAGTCTCCCTCTACAGGGTATAATTCACCCCTCCACTTT,CAISESPSTGYNSPLHF
-,-,TRBJ1-6,TRBV4-3,TGCGCCAGCAGCCAAGGGAACAGAAATTCACCCCTCCACTTT,CASSQGNRNSPLHF
few,TRBD1,TRBJ2-2,TRBV28,TGTGCCAGTAGGGACAGGGACACCGGGGAGCTGTTTTTT,CASRDRDTGELFF
-,-,TRBJ2-4,TRBV27,TGTGCCAGTTGGGGGGGCGGGGTGAACATTCAGTACTTC,CASWGGGVNIQYF
-,-,TRBJ2-1,TRBV27,TGTGCCAGCAGTCCGGGAGACTACTACAATGAGCAGTTCTTC,CASSPGDYYNEQFF
few,-,TRBJ2-7,TRBV19,TGTGCCAGTAGTGACCGAGGGGACTCCGTCTACGAGCAGTACTTC,CASSDRGDSVYEQYF
-,TRBD1,TRBJ2-7,TRBV4-1,TGCGCCAGCAGCCTACAAAATAGCTTAGACAGGGCCTACGAGCAGTACTTC,CASSLQNSLDRAYEQYF
once,TRBD2,TRBJ2-2,TRBV4-1,TGCGCCAGCAGCCAAGTCAGGACTAGCGGCACCGGGGAGCTGTTTTTT,CASSQVRTSGTGELFF